This T cell receptor (delta chain) was observed in a study of gamma-delta T cells after stem cell transplantation. TCRdb used CATT to re-call clones from the RT-PCR reads. Of fewer than 3,000 delta-chain clones listed, around 5.6% are singletons. Germline V gene sequence: CDR1 GEAIGNYY, CDR2 EKD. The CDR3 runs 17 residues. This clone was recorded a few times. Possible read error: a much larger clone is one base away. Other nucleotide sequences from this sample produce the same CDR3. This TCR was sampled from a human donor. It is not recorded whose cells these are; they may come from a transplant donor. The sequencing input was gamma-delta T cells. The J gene is TRDJ1, the V gene TRDV2; TRDD3 matches at 10 bases. The chain's CDR3 is CACDPIPTGDTTDKLIF. The CDR3 DNA follows: TGTGCCTGTGACCCAATCCCCACGGGGGATACGACCGATAAGCTCATCTTT.